This entry lists 28 T cell receptor beta chains sequenced from one sample in a study of blood T cell repertoires in COVID-19. Repertoires were generated with immunoSEQ multiplex PCR, while TCRdb's copy carries only in-frame clones and drops some. In the table there are some 75,000 clones, more than 60% of which are singletons. The sequencing input was peripheral blood. These receptors were collected from a woman aged 80 or over with active or convalescent COVID-19.

This chain links TRBV7-9 with TRBJ1-2; TRBD1 aligns across 7 bases. There are 11 residues in the CDR3. The germline V gene encodes CDR1 SEHNR and CDR2 FQNEAQ (reference sequence). V dropped 1 base and J dropped 13; count of bases not matched to a gene: 3. The CDR3 DNA reads TGTGCCAGCAGCTTAGGGCAGGGGGGCACCTTC. Translating gives CASSLGQGGTF.

This clone showed up just once. The chain carries TRBV11-3 and TRBJ1-6; D gene ambiguous. Germline loops: CDR1 SGHNT, CDR2 YENEEA. CDR3 size: 13 residues. V was trimmed by 2 bases and J by 9 bases, leaving 8 bases between them. The CDR3 DNA follows: TGTGCCAGCAGCTTATCCCCCCGTTCACCCCTCCACTTT. The encoded protein is CASSLSPRSPLHF. Using reference TRBV11-3 and TRBJ1-6 for the parts outside the CDR3, the full variable domain is EAGVVQSPRYKIIEKKQPVAFWCNPISGHNTLYWYLQNLGQGPELLIRYENEEAVDDSQLPKDRFSAERLKGVDSTLKIQPAELGDSAVYLCASSLSPRSPLHFGNGTRLTVT.

The chain employs TRBV6-5 and TRBJ1-2; 9 nucleotides match TRBD1. J was trimmed by 8 bases and V by 6 bases; bases with no gene match: 10. The CDR3 has 14 residues. CDR1 and CDR2 from the germline V gene are MNHEY and SVGAGI. The CDR3 region has the DNA TGTGCCAGCAGCAGCGGGACAGGGTTTTTCGGCTACACCTTC. Protein product: CASSSGTGFFGYTF.

V usage is TRBV2 and J usage is TRBJ1-3, with D perhaps matching TRBD1 (5 bases). The germline gives CDR1 SNHLY, CDR2 FYNNEI. Trimming cost V 7 bases and J 0 bases, with 19 bases left between them. CDR3 size: 17 residues. In DNA form, the CDR3 reads TGTGCCAGCAACTGGGGCCTTGATCTCCTCTCTGGAAACACCATATATTTT. It yields the protein CASNWGLDLLSGNTIYF.

For the CDR3, the DNA is TGTGCCAGCAGCCCAAGGGAGCTGCAGATTCATGAGCAGTTCTTC. Translating it yields CASSPRELQIHEQFF. The rearrangement joins TRBV14 to TRBJ2-1; D possibly corresponds to TRBD2 (5 bases). The CDR3 has 15 amino acids. V was pared by 4 bases and J by 8 bases, with 18 bases between. The V gene's germline CDR1 is SGHDN and CDR2 FVKESK.

The chain links TRBV6-2 or TRBV6-3 to TRBJ2-7; TRBD2 agrees at 7 bases. The CDR3 spans 17 residues. The trim removed 4 bases at V and 0 bases at J, leaving 12 bases unmatched. CDR1 is MNHEY and CDR2 is SVGEGT in the germline V gene. CDR3 nucleotides: TGTGCCAGCAGTTCTCACGTCTGGGGAGGGAGCTCCTACGAGCAGTACTTC. This sequence encodes CASSSHVWGGSSYEQYF.

In its sample, this clone was seen a few times. The chain links TRBV20-1 to TRBJ1-2; 7 bases map to TRBD1. V was clipped by 8 bases and J by 10 bases; unmatched bases: 10. This CDR3 is 11 amino acids long. The germline CDR1 and CDR2 sequences are DFQATT and SNEGSKA (reference sequence). The CDR3 loop reads CSLKQGPFYTF. The CDR3 DNA reads TGCAGTTTAAAACAGGGGCCATTCTACACCTTC.

The V gene is TRBV20-1, the J gene TRBJ2-6, with D hard to call. Per germline, CDR1 DFQATT and CDR2 SNEGSKA (reference sequence). Trimming stripped 6 bases from V and 5 bases from J, with 5 bases between. CDR3 length equals 11 residues. The CDR3 DNA sequence: TGCAGTGCATCCAGGGCCAACGTCCTGACTTTC. This codes for CSASRANVLTF.

The chain couples TRBV6-2 or TRBV6-3 to TRBJ2-2, with 11 bases identical to TRBD2. J gave up 7 bases and V 4 bases, and 5 bases lay outside the gene matches. The CDR3 extends over 15 amino acids. Germline lookup yields CDR1 MNHEY and CDR2 SVGEGT. The CDR3 region is CASSFTSGGSGELFF. The CDR3 coding sequence is TGTGCCAGCAGTTTCACTAGCGGGGGTAGCGGGGAGCTGTTTTTT.

The chain has TRBV5-1 and TRBJ2-5, with 10 positions matching TRBD2. V trimming: 0 bases; J trimming: 1 base; junction bases outside the gene matches: 3. The CDR3 totals 16 residues. Germline V gene lookup returns CDR1 SGHRS and CDR2 YFSETQ. CDR3 protein: CASSLVASGGQETQYF. The DNA for the CDR3 is TGCGCCAGCAGCTTGGTGGCTAGCGGGGGCCAAGAGACCCAGTACTTC. Complete variable domain (other parts from reference TRBV5-1 and TRBJ2-5): KAGVTQTPRYLIKTRGQQVTLSCSPISGHRSVSWYQQTPGQGLQFLFEYFSETQRNKGNFPGRFSGRQFSNSRSEMNVSTLELGDSALYLCASSLVASGGQETQYFGPGTRLLVL.

This chain joins TRBV2 and TRBJ1-1, with D possibly being TRBD1 (5 bases). The CDR3 is 17 residues long. From germline, CDR1 is SNHLY and CDR2 FYNNEI. V lost 2 bases and J 3 bases, leaving 19 bases between the germline ends. The CDR3 region is CASSEYGPRDSDTEAFF. The CDR3 DNA reads TGTGCCAGCAGTGAATATGGGCCCAGGGATTCTGACACTGAAGCTTTCTTT.

The chain is built from TRBV27 and TRBJ1-6, with 8 bases fitting TRBD1. The V segment lost 9 bases and the J segment 7 bases; nucleotides outside the gene matches: 20. The CDR3 spans 18 residues. CDR1 is MNHEY, CDR2 SMNVEV, per germline (reference sequence). CDR3 nucleotides: TGTGCCAGTTGGGGCGGTGTTCCAGGGGGCCGGAAGAATTCACCCCTCCACTTT. The encoded protein is CASWGGVPGGRKNSPLHF.

This clone was found once. This sequence joins TRBV24-1 and TRBJ2-1, with 9 bases lining up with TRBD1. Germline V lookup: CDR1 KGHDR, CDR2 SFDVKD. The CDR3 length is 18 residues. The V segment lost 4 bases and the J segment 4 bases; nucleotides outside the gene matches: 13. In nucleotides, the CDR3 is TGTGCCACCAGTGAAGCGGGACAGGGAATCGGTCCGTACAATGAGCAGTTCTTC. It encodes CATSEAGQGIGPYNEQFF.

The chain joins TRBV5-1 to TRBJ2-1; 11 bases match TRBD2. The V gene end was trimmed by 0 bases and the J gene end by 7 bases; junction bases not matched to a gene: 9. The CDR3 length is 17 residues. Per germline, CDR1 SGHRS and CDR2 YFSETQ. CDR3 nucleotides: TGCGCCAGCAGCTTGGCCGGGACTAGCGGCGGTCGGAATGAGCAGTTCTTC. It specifies CASSLAGTSGGRNEQFF.

This rearrangement joins TRBV4-3 to TRBJ1-1; D remains ambiguous. V lost 5 bases and J lost 4, with 14 bases in between. Germline values: CDR1 LGHNA, CDR2 YSLEER. The CDR3 sequence is 14 residues long. The CDR3 region has the DNA TGCGCCAGCAGCGCTCACTCCGGACTCACTGAAGCTTTCTTT. Encoded protein: CASSAHSGLTEAFF.

V gene TRBV27 combines with J gene TRBJ2-7; 10 bases are shared with TRBD1. The V segment lost 5 bases and the J segment 3 bases; nucleotides outside the gene matches: 7. This CDR3 has 15 amino acids. Germline CDR1 MNHEY, CDR2 SMNVEV (reference sequence). CDR3 amino acids: CASSPPGQGYYEQYF. CDR3 bases: TGTGCCAGCAGTCCTCCGGGACAGGGGTACTACGAGCAGTACTTC.

This clone appeared a single time. The chain recombines TRBV20-1 with TRBJ1-5; D not certain. V was pared by 3 bases and J by 5 bases, with 11 bases between. Germline V gene sequence: CDR1 DFQATT, CDR2 SNEGSKA (reference sequence). The length of the CDR3 is 13 residues. CDR3 sequence reads: CSASGGQDQPQHF. In DNA form, the CDR3 reads TGCAGTGCTAGTGGCGGGCAAGATCAGCCCCAGCATTTT.

The chain links TRBV29-1 to TRBJ1-3; TRBD1 might be the D (5 bases). CDR1 and CDR2 (germline): SQVTM, ANQGSEA. V was shortened by 5 bases and J by 7 bases, with 15 bases between the two germline ends. This CDR3 region has 13 residues. This chain's CDR3 is CSVRDSGGNTIYF. The CDR3, as DNA: TGCAGCGTTAGGGACTCTGGAGGCAACACCATATATTTT.

V usage is TRBV7-9 and J usage is TRBJ1-4, with D perhaps matching TRBD1 (5 bases). Trimming removed 1 base from V and 2 bases from J, with 8 bases in between. The germline gives CDR1 SEHNR, CDR2 FQNEAQ (reference sequence). The CDR3 has 15 residues. CDR3 coding DNA: TGTGCCAGCAGCTTAGGGGGCGTCACTAATGAAAAACTGTTTTTT. Translated: CASSLGGVTNEKLFF.

V is TRBV11-2 and J is TRBJ2-5; D unclear. The CDR3 runs to 16 residues. The germline CDR1 and CDR2 sequences are SGHAT and FQNNGV. The ends were cut back, 5 bases at V and 2 bases at J, with 18 bases in the middle. For the CDR3, the DNA is TGTGCCAGCAGCCTGAATAGCCCCCGACTTCAAGAGACCCAGTACTTC. It is translated as CASSLNSPRLQETQYF.

For the CDR3, the DNA is TGTGCCAGCAGCTTGAGAGACAGGGGTCGACTAGCGGGTAATGAGCAGTTCTTC. Translating it yields CASSLRDRGRLAGNEQFF. The chain is built from TRBV5-6 and TRBJ2-1; 10 nucleotides line up with TRBD2. The CDR3 contains 18 residues. With V trimmed by 1 base and J by 7 bases, 14 bases remained unmatched. Germline V gene sequence: CDR1 SGHDT, CDR2 YYEEEE.

J is TRBJ1-2 and V is TRBV2; 10 positions match TRBD1. This CDR3 contains 13 residues. V shed 5 bases, J shed 6 bases, and the junction held 3 bases outside the gene matches. Germline V gene lookup returns CDR1 SNHLY and CDR2 FYNNEI. CDR3 DNA: TGTGCCAGCAGTACGGACAGGGGGAATGGCTACACCTTC. Residues: CASSTDRGNGYTF.

This sequence joins TRBV3-1 (or the pseudogene TRBV3-2) and TRBJ2-5; perhaps TRBD1 as D (5 bases). CDR1 and CDR2 (germline): LGHDT, YNNKEL (reference sequence). The CDR3 totals 15 residues. Trimming cost V 0 bases and J 5 bases, with 13 bases left between them. CDR3 nucleotides: TGTGCCAGCAGCCAAGATCCAAAGGGGCAGGAGACCCAGTACTTC. Translating it yields CASSQDPKGQETQYF.

The J gene is TRBJ1-5, the V gene TRBV27, with 7 positions matching TRBD1. Germline V gene data show CDR1 as MNHEY and CDR2 as SMNVEV (reference sequence). The CDR3 length is 17 residues. The V and J ends lost 3 bases and 6 bases, in that order; junction bases with no gene match: 14. The chain's CDR3 is CASSFRQGGSASQPQHF. The CDR3 coding sequence is TGTGCCAGCAGTTTTAGACAGGGCGGATCGGCAAGTCAGCCCCAGCATTTT.

This clone appeared a few times. The chain couples TRBV5-1 to TRBJ1-3; tentative D call: TRBD1 (6 bases). V gave up 4 bases and J gave up 0 bases, with 14 bases separating them. Germline V gene data show CDR1 as SGHRS and CDR2 as YFSETQ. The length of the CDR3 is 16 residues. CDR3 loop: CASSNGNRASGNTIYF. The CDR3, as DNA: TGCGCCAGCAGCAATGGTAACAGGGCCTCTGGAAACACCATATATTTT. Together with reference TRBV5-1 and TRBJ1-3, the CDR3 gives the full variable domain: KAGVTQTPRYLIKTRGQQVTLSCSPISGHRSVSWYQQTPGQGLQFLFEYFSETQRNKGNFPGRFSGRQFSNSRSEMNVSTLELGDSALYLCASSNGNRASGNTIYFGEGSWLTVV.

V and J are TRBV6-5 and TRBJ2-5, with 7 positions matching TRBD2. The CDR3 totals 15 residues. J was trimmed by 2 bases and V by 6 bases; bases with no gene match: 9. The germline V gene encodes CDR1 MNHEY and CDR2 SVGAGI. The CDR3 loop is CASRRTLAEQETQYF. The CDR3 coding sequence is TGTGCCAGCAGAAGGACTCTAGCGGAACAAGAGACCCAGTACTTC.

The chain combines TRBV2 with TRBJ2-7; 10 positions agree with TRBD2. The CDR3 has 14 residues. The germline gives CDR1 SNHLY, CDR2 FYNNEI. J was trimmed by 3 bases and V by 3 bases; bases with no gene match: 2. The CDR3 region is CASSESSGGYEQYF. The CDR3 region has the DNA TGTGCCAGCAGTGAGTCTAGCGGGGGCTACGAGCAGTACTTC.

This clone has a handful of counts. The chain combines TRBV7-2 with TRBJ2-7, with TRBD1 identical over 8 bases. V shed 1 base and J 3 bases; nucleotides not matched to a gene: 5. Per the germline V gene, CDR1 is SGHTA and CDR2 is FQGNSA. This CDR3 region has 15 residues. The CDR3 bases are TGTGCCAGCAGCTTAGAAGGGACAGGAATCTACGAGCAGTACTTC. This sequence encodes CASSLEGTGIYEQYF.